The TCR beta chain described here comes from a study of blood T cell repertoires in COVID-19. The wider study: Acute and convalescent COVID-19 specimens originated in the United States, Italy and Spain.

Per the original methods: From reference gene primer amplification, estimates of nucleated cell counts were derived. TCRdb's table, derived via immunoSEQ multiplex PCR, lists solely in-frame clones and lacks some. From that table come the V and J calls and clone size; the DNA was used to work out D and trimming. This table has about 150,000 clones, over 70% appearing once. This sequence originates from a man aged 45-60 years with active or convalescent COVID-19. The sample was peripheral blood.

The CDR3 nucleotides are TGTGCCAGCAGTCGACGTGAGGTGAACACTGAAGCTTTCTTT. Its protein product is CASSRREVNTEAFF. The rearrangement links TRBV5-6 to TRBJ1-1; D gene uncertain. The germline V gene encodes CDR1 SGHDT and CDR2 YYEEEE. The V end was cut by 5 bases, the J end by 0 bases, with 11 bases between. CDR3 length equals 14 residues. Looking up the rest from reference TRBV5-6 and TRBJ1-1 gives the full variable domain: DAGVTQSPTHLIKTRGQQVTLRCSPKSGHDTVSWYQQALGQGPQFIFQYYEEEERQRGNFPDRFSGHQFPNYSSELNVNALLLGDSALYLCASSRREVNTEAFFGQGTRLTVV.